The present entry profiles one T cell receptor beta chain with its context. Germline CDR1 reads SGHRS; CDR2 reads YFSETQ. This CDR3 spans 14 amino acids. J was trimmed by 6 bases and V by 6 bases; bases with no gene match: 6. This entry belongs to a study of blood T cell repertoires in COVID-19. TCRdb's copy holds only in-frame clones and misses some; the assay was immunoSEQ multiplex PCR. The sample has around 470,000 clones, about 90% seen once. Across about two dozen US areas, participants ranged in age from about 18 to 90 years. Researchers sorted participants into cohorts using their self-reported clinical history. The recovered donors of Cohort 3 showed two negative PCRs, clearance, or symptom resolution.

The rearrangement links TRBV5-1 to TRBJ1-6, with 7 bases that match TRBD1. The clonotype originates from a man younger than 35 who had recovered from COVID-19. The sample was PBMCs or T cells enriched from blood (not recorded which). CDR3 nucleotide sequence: TGCGCCAGCACTACAGGGGCGGGTAATTCACCCCTCCACTTT. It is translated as CASTTGAGNSPLHF.